The T cell receptor (beta chain) described here comes from a study of T cell responses to AZD1222 COVID-19 vaccine. Germline V gene lookup returns CDR1 KGHDR and CDR2 SFDVKD. The CDR3 is 16 amino acids. Unmatched junction bases numbered 5, after V lost 6 bases and J lost 2 bases. General observations from the study: Baseline seropositivity occurred in only six AZD1222 recipients.

Sequenced by immunoSEQ multiplex PCR; TCRdb stores in-frame clones only, minus some. The sample lists approximately 160,000 clones; 85% to 95% were seen once. With regard to this clone: The antigen is unknown.

This clonotype was obtained from an adult who received the AZD1222 COVID-19 vaccine. Specimen: peripheral blood, collected 28 days after the second AZD1222 dose. The V gene is TRBV24-1, the J gene TRBJ2-1, with TRBD2 matching over 11 bases. The CDR3 loop reads CATSPGTSGTYNEQFF. The DNA of the CDR3 is TGTGCCACCAGTCCCGGGACTAGCGGCACCTACAATGAGCAGTTCTTC.